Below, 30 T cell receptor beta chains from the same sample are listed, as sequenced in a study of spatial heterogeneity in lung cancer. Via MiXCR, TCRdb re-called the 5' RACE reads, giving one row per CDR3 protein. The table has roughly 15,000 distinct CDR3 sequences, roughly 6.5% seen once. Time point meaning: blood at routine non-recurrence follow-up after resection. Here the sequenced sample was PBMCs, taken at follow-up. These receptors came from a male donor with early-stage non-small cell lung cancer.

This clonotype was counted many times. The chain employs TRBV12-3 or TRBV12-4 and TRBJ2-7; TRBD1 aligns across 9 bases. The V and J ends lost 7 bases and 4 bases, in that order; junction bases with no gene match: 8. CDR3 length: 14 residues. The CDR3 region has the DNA TGTGCCAGCATGAGGACAGGGGTCTCGTACGAGCAGTACTTC. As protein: CASMRTGVSYEQYF.

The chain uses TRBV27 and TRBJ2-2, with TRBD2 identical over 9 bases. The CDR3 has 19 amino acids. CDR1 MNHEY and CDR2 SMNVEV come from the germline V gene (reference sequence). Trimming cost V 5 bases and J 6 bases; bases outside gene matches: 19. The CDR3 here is CASSLGWGLAGKSAGELFF. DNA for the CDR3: TGTGCCAGCAGTCTAGGGTGGGGGCTAGCGGGAAAATCAGCCGGGGAGCTGTTTTTT.

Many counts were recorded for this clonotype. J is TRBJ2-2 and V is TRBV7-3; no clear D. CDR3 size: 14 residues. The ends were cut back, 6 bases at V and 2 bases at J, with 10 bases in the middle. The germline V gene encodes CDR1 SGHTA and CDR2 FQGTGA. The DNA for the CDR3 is TGTGCCAGCAGAAACGACGGAAACACCGGGGAGCTGTTTTTT. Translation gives CASRNDGNTGELFF.

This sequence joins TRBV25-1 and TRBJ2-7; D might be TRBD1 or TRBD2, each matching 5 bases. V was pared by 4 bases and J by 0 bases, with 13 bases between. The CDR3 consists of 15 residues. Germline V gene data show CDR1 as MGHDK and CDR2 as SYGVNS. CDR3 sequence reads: CASSVRDGHSYEQYF. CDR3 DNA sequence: TGTGCCAGCAGTGTCCGGGACGGCCACTCCTACGAGCAGTACTTC.

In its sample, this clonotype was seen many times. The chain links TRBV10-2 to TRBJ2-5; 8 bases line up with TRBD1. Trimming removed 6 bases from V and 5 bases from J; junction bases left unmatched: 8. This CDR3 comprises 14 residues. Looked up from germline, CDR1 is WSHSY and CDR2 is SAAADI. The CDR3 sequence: CASSQNGQGETQYF. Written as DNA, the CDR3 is TGCGCCAGCAGCCAGAACGGACAGGGTGAGACCCAGTACTTC.

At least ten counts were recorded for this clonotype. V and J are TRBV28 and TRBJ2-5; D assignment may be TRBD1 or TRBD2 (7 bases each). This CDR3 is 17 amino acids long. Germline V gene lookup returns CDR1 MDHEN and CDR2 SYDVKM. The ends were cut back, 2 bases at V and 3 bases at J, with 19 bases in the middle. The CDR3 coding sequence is TGTGCCAGCAGTTTACTGCTCGACAGGGAGGGTAAAGAGACCCAGTACTTC. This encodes CASSLLLDREGKETQYF.

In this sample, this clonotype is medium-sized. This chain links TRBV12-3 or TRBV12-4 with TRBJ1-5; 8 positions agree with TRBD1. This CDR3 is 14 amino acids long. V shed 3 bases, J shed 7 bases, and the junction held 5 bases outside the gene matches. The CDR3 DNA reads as TGTGCCAGCAGTTTCTCCGGGGACAGGCAGCCCCAGCATTTT. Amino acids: CASSFSGDRQPQHF.

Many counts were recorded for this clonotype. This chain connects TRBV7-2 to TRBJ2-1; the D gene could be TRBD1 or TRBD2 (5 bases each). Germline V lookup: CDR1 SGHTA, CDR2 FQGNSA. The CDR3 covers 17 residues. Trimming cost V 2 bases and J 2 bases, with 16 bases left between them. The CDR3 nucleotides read TGTGCCAGCAGCTTACTAGCCCGACAGCGGCCCTACAATGAGCAGTTCTTC. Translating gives CASSLLARQRPYNEQFF.

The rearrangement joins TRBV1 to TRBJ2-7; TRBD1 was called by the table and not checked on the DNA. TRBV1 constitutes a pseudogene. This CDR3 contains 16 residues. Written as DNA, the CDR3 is TGCACCAGCAGCCAGGCCCAAATCCGGGACACCTACGAGCAGTACTTC. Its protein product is CTSSQAQIRDTYEQYF.

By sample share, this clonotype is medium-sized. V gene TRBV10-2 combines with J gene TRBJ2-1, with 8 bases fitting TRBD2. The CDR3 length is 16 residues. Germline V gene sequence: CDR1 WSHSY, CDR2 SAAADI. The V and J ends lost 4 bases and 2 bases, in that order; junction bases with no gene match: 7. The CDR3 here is CASSASSGLPYNEQFF. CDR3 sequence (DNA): TGCGCCAGCAGTGCGTCTAGCGGGCTTCCCTACAATGAGCAGTTCTTC.

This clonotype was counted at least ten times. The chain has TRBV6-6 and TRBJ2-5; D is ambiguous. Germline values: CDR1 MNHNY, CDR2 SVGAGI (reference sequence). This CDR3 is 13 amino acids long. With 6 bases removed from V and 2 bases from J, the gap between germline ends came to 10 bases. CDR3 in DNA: TGTGCCAGCAGGTCTGAGAAGCAAGAGACCCAGTACTTC. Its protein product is CASRSEKQETQYF.

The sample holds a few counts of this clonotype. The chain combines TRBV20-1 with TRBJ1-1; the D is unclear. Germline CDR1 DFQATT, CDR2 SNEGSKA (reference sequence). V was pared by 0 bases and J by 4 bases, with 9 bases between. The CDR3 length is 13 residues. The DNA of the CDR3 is TGCAGTGCTAGAGATCCGCGGATCACTGAAGCTTTCTTT. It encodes CSARDPRITEAFF.

CDR3 residues: CASTQQGGQGLDQYF. CDR3 coding DNA: TGTGCCAGCACCCAACAGGGGGGGCAGGGCTTGGACCAGTACTTC. The V call is TRBV7-2, the J call TRBJ2-5, with a tentative D call TRBD1 (8 bases). Germline V gives CDR1 SGHTA, CDR2 FQGNSA. The V end lost 7 bases, the J end lost 10 bases, and 25 bases lay between the germline ends. The CDR3 is made up of 15 amino acids.

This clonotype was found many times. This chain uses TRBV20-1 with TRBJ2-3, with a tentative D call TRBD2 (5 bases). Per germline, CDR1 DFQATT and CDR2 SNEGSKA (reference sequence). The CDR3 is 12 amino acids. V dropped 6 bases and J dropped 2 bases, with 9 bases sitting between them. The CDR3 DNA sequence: TGCAGTGCCCCGGGAATCACAGATACGCAGTATTTT. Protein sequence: CSAPGITDTQYF.

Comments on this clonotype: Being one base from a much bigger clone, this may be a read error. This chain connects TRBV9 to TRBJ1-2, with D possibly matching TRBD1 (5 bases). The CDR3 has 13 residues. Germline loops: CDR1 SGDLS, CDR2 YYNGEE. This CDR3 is CASSYMGPDGYAF. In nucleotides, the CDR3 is TGTGCCAGCAGCTATATGGGACCGGATGGCTACGCCTTC.

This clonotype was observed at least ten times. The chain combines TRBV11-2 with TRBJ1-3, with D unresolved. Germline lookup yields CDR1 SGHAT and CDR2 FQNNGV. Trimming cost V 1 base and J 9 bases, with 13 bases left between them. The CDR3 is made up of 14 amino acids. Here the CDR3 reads CASSLGYPGGTIYF. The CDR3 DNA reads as TGTGCCAGCAGCTTAGGTTATCCCGGAGGCACCATATATTTT.

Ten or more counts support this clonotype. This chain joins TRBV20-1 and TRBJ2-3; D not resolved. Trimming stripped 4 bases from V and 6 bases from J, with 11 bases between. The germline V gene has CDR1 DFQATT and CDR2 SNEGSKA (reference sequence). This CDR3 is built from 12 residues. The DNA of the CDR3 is TGCAGTGCTATTGGTAGCTGGGATACGCAGTATTTT. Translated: CSAIGSWDTQYF.

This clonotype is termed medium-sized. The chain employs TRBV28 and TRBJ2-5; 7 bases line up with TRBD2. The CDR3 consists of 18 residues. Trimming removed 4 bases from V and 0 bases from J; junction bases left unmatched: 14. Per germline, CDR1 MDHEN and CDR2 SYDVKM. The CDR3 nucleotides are TGTGCCAGCAGTTCCCCACCGGGAGGACAAGGGTACCAAGAGACCCAGTACTTC. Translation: CASSSPPGGQGYQETQYF.

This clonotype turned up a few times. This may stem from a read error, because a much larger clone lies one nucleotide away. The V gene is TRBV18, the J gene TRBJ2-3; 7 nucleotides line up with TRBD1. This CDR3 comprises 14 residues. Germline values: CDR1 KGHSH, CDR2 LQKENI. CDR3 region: CVSSQTGTTDTQYF. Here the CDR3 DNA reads TGTGTCAGCTCACAGACAGGGACGACAGATACGCAGTATTTT. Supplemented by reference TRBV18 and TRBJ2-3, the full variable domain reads NAGVMQNPRHLVRRRGQEARLRCSPMKGHSHVYWYRQLPEEGLKFMVYLQKENIIDESGMPKERFSAEFPKEGPSILRIQQVVRGDSAAYFCVSSQTGTTDTQYFGPGTRLTVL.

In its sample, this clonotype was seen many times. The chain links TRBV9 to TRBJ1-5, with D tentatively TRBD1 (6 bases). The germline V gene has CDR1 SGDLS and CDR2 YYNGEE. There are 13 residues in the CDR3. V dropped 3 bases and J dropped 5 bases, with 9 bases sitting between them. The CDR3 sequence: CASSARGDQPQHF. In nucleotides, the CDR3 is TGTGCCAGCAGCGCGAGGGGGGATCAGCCCCAGCATTTT.

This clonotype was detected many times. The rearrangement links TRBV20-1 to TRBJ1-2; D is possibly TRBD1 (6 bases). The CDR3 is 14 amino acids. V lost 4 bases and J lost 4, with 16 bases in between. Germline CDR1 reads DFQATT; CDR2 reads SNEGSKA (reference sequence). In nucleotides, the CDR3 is TGCAGTGCTATCTCGCGGGGGCAGGGCTATGGCTACACCTTC. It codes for CSAISRGQGYGYTF.

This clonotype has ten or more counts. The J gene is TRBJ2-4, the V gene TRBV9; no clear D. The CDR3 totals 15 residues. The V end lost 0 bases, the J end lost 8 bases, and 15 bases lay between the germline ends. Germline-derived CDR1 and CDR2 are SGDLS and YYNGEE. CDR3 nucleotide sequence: TGTGCCAGCAGCGTAGGCCGGGCTGGGGTCGACATTCAGTACTTC. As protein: CASSVGRAGVDIQYF. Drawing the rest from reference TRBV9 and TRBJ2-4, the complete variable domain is DSGVTQTPKHLITATGQRVTLRCSPRSGDLSVYWYQQSLDQGLQFLIQYYNGEERAKGNILERFSAQQFPDLHSELNLSSLELGDSALYFCASSVGRAGVDIQYFGAGTRLSVL.

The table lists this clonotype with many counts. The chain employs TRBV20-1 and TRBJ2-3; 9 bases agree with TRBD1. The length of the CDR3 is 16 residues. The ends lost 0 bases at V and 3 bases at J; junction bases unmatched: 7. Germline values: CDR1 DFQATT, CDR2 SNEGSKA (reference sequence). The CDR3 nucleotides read TGCAGTGCTAGAGATCGAGTGACAGGGGGAACAGATACGCAGTATTTT. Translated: CSARDRVTGGTDTQYF.

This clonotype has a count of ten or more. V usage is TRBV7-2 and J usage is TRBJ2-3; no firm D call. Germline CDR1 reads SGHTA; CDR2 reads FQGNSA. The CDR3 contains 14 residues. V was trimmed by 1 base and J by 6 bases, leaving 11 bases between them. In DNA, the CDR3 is TGTGCCAGCAGCTTAGGGCTAGATTTTGATACGCAGTATTTT. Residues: CASSLGLDFDTQYF. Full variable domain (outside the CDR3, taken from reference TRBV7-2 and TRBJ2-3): GAGVSQSPSNKVTEKGKDVELRCDPISGHTALYWYRQSLGQGLEFLIYFQGNSAPDKSGLPSDRFSAERTGGSVSTLTIQRTQQEDSAVYLCASSLGLDFDTQYFGPGTRLTVL.

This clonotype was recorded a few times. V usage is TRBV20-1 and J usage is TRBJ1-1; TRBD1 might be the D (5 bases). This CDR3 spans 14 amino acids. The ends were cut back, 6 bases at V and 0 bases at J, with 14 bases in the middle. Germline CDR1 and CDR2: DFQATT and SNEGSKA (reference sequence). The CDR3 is CSALEGRVNTEAFF. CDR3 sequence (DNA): TGCAGTGCCCTAGAGGGCAGGGTGAACACTGAAGCTTTCTTT.

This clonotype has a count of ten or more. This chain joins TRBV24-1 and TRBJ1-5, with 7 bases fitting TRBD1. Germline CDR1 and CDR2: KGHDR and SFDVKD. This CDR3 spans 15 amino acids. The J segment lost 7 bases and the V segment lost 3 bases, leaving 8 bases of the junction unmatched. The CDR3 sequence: CATSDSRQGRQPQHF. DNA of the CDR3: TGTGCCACCAGTGATAGCAGACAGGGACGACAGCCCCAGCATTTT.

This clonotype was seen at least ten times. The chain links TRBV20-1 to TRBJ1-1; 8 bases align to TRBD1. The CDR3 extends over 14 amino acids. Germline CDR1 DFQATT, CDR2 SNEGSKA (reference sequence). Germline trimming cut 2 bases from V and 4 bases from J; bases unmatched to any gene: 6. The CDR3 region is CSARHTGGGTEAFF. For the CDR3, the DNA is TGCAGTGCTAGACATACAGGGGGGGGCACTGAAGCTTTCTTT.

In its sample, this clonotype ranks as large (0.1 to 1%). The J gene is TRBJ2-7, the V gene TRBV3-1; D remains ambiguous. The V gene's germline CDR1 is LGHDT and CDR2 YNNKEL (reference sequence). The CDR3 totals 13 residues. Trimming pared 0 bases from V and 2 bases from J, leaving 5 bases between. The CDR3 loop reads CASSQEAAYEQYF. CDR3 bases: TGTGCCAGCAGCCAAGAGGCGGCCTACGAGCAGTACTTC.

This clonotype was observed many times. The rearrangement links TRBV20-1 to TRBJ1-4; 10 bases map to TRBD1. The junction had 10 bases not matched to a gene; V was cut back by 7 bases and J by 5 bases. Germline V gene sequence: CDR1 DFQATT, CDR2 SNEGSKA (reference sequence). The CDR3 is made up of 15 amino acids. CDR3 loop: CSVPTPGQGNEKLFF. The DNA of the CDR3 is TGCAGTGTCCCTACTCCGGGACAGGGGAATGAAAAACTGTTTTTT.

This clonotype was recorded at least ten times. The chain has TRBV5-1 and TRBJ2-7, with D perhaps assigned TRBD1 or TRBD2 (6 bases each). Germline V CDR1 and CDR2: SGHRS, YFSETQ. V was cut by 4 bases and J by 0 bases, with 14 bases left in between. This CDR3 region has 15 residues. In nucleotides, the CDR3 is TGCGCCAGCAGCCCCGGGGGCGGGCGCTCCTACGAGCAGTACTTC. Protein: CASSPGGGRSYEQYF.